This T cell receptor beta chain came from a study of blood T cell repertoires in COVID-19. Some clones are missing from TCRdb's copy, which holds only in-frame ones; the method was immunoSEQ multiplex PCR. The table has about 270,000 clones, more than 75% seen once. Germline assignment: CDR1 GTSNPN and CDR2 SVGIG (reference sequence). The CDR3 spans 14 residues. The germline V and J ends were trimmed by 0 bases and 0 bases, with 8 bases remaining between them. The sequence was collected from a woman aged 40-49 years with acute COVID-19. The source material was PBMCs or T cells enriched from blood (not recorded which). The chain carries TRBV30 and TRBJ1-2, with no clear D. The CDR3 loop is CAWSVGQANYGYTF. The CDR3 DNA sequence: TGTGCCTGGAGTGTAGGCCAGGCTAACTATGGCTACACCTTC.